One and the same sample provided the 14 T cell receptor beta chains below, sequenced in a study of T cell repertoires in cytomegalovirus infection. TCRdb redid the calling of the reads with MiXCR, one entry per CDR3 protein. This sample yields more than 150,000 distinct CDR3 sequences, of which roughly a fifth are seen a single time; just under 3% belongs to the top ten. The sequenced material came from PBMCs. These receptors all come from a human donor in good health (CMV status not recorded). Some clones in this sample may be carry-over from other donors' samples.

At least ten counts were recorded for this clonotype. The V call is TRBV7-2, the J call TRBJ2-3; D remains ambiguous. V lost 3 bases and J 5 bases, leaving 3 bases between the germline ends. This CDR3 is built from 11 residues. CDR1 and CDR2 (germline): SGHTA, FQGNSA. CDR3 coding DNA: TGTGCCAGCAGCTTCAGAGATACGCAGTATTTT. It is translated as CASSFRDTQYF.

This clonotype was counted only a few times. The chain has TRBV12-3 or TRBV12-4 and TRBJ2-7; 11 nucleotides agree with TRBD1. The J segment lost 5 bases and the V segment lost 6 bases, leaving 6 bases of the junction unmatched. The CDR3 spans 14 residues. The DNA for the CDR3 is TGTGCCAGCAGCTTGGACAGGGGGCTCCACGAGCAGTACTTC. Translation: CASSLDRGLHEQYF.

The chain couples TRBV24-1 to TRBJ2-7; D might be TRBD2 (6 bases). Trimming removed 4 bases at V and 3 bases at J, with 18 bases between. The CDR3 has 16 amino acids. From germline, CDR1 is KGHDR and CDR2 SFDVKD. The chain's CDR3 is CATSEGLAGSIYEQYF. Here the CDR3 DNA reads TGTGCCACCAGTGAGGGCCTGGCCGGGAGTATCTACGAGCAGTACTTC.

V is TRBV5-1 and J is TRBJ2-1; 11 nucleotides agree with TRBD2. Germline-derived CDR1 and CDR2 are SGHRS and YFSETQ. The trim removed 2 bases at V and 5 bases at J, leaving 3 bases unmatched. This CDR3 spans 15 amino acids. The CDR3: CASSFTSGGDNEQFF. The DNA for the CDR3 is TGCGCCAGCAGCTTTACTAGCGGGGGAGACAATGAGCAGTTCTTC.

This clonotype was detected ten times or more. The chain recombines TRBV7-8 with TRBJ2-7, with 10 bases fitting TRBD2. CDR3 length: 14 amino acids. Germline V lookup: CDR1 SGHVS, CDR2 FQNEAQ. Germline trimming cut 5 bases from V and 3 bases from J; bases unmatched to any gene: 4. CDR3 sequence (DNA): TGTGCCAGCAGCAGAAGCGGGGGGGTCTACGAGCAGTACTTC. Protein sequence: CASSRSGGVYEQYF.

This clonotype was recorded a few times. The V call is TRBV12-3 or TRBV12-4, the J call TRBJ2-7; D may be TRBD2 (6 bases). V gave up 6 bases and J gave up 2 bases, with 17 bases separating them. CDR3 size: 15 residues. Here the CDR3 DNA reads TGTGCCAGCAGCCCTAACCGGGACTTTCCCTACGAGCAGTACTTC. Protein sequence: CASSPNRDFPYEQYF.

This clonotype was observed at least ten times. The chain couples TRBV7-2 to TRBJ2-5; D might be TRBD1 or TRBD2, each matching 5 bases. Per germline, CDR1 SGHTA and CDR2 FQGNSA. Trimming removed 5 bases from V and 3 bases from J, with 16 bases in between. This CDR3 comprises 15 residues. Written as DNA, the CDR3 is TGTGCCAGCAGCCTAAATCCCGGGACGGAAGAGACCCAGTACTTC. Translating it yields CASSLNPGTEETQYF.

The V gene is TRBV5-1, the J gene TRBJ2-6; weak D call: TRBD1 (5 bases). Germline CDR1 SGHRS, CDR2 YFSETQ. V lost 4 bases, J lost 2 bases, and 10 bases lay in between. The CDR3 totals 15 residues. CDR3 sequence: CASSHAGTGANVLTF. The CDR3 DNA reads TGCGCCAGCAGCCATGCAGGGACTGGGGCCAACGTCCTGACTTTC. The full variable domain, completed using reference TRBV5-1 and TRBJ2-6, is KAGVTQTPRYLIKTRGQQVTLSCSPISGHRSVSWYQQTPGQGLQFLFEYFSETQRNKGNFPGRFSGRQFSNSRSEMNVSTLELGDSALYLCASSHAGTGANVLTFGAGSRLTVL.

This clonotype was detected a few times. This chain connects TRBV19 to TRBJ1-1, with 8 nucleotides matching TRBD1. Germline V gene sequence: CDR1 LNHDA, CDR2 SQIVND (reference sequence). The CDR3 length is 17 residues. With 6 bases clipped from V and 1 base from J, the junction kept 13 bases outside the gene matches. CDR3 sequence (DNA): TGTGCCAGTAGCCCCGGGACAGGAAAAAACCAGAACACTGAAGCTTTCTTT. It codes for CASSPGTGKNQNTEAFF.

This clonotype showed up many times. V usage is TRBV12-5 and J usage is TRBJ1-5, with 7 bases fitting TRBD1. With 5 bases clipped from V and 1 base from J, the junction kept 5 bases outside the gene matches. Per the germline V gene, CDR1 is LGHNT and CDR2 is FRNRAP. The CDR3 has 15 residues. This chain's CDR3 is CASGAQGLSNQPQHF. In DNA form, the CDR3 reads TGTGCTAGTGGTGCACAGGGGTTGAGCAATCAGCCCCAGCATTTT.

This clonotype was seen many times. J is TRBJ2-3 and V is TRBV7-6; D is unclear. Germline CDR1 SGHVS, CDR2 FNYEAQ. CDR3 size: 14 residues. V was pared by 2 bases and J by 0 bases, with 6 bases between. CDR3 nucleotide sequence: TGTGCCAGCAGCTTACTCCCTAGCACAGATACGCAGTATTTT. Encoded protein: CASSLLPSTDTQYF.

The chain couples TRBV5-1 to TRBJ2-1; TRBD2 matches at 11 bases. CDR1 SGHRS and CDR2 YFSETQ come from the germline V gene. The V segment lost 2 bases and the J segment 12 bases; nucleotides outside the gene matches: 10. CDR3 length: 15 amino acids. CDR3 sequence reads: CASSLMTSGAGGQFF. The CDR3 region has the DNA TGCGCCAGCAGCTTAATGACTAGCGGGGCCGGAGGGCAGTTCTTC.

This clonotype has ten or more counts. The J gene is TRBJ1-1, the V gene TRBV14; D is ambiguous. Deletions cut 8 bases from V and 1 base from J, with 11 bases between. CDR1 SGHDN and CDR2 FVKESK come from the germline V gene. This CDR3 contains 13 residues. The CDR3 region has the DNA TGTGCCAGCGGGTTACAGAGGAACACTGAAGCTTTCTTT. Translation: CASGLQRNTEAFF. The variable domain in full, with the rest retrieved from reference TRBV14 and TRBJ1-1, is EAGVTQFPSHSVIEKGQTVTLRCDPISGHDNLYWYRRVMGKEIKFLLHFVKESKQDESGMPNNRFLAERTGGTYSTLKVQPAELEDSGVYFCASGLQRNTEAFFGQGTRLTVV.

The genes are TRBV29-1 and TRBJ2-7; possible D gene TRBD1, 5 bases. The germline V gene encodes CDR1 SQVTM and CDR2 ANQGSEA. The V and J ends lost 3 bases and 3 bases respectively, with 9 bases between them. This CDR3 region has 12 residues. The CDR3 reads CSVEGRDYEQYF. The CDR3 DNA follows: TGCAGCGTTGAGGGCAGGGACTACGAGCAGTACTTC.